These T cell receptor beta chains were read from a single sample in a study of beta chain features in type 1 diabetes. Generated by immunoSEQ multiplex PCR, the TCRdb table keeps only in-frame clones and is missing some. The repertoire consists of around 500,000 clones, with 10% to 12% occurring once and the leading ten covering roughly 0.046%. The material sequenced was naive CD4+ T cells from blood. These TCRs come from a woman between 18 and 29 years old in good health. Both conserved end residues are part of each CDR3. Fields, in order: D gene, J gene, V gene, clone size, CDR3 DNA, CDR3 protein. A D gene is named only where the DNA matches it firmly. Only part of the rows carry a size: once, few, many, or a class if the clone is expanded.

-,TRBJ2-7,TRBV18,-,TGTGCCAGCTCGGTAATCGGGGGATCCGAGCAGTACTTC,CASSVIGGSEQYF
-,TRBJ2-3,TRBV4-3,few,TGCGCCAGCAGCCAAGATCCGGTCCGAGATACGCAGTATTTT,CASSQDPVRDTQYF
-,TRBJ1-4,TRBV7-2,-,TGTGCCAGCAGCAGACGACAGCCCTTAAATGAAAAACTGTTTTTT,CASSRRQPLNEKLFF
TRBD2,TRBJ2-7,TRBV9,few,TGTGCCAGCAGCGCCTCCGCGGGGACTAGCGGAAAAGGGTTGCGGGGCGAGCAGTACTTC,CASSASAGTSGKGLRGEQYF
-,TRBJ2-6,TRBV7-9,few,TGTGCCAGCAGCTTAGAACACAGGAACGTCCTGACTTTC,CASSLEHRNVLTF
-,TRBJ1-4,TRBV7-8,-,TGTGCCAGCAGTCACCGTAGGACTGCTACGAATGAAAAACTGTTTTTT,CASSHRRTATNEKLFF
-,TRBJ2-5,TRBV7-2,-,TGTGCCAGCAGCATTATGACAGCCGTAAACCAAGAGACCCAGTACTTC,CASSIMTAVNQETQYF
-,TRBJ1-4,TRBV7-9,few,TGTGCCAGCAGCTTAAGCAGTGGTGAAAAACTGTTTTTT,CASSLSSGEKLFF
-,TRBJ2-2,TRBV5-1,-,TGCGCCAGCAGCGCGGGACTCAGGAACACCGGGGAGCTGTTTTTT,CASSAGLRNTGELFF
-,TRBJ2-3,TRBV25-1,-,TGTGCCAGCAGTGAATATACCGGGAGAGGGGGCACAGATACGCAGTATTTT,CASSEYTGRGGTDTQYF
TRBD1,TRBJ2-1,TRBV14,-,TGTGCCAGCAGCCAAGTCAAGGGGGCGGGTGAGCAGTTCTTC,CASSQVKGAGEQFF
TRBD1,TRBJ1-5,TRBV30,few,TGTGCCTGGAGCTCCGGGACAGGGAACAATCAGCCCCAGCATTTT,CAWSSGTGNNQPQHF
-,TRBJ2-5,TRBV5-6,-,TGTGCCAGCAGCTCCCCGGAGGTTCTCGGAGAGACCCAGTACTTC,CASSSPEVLGETQYF
-,TRBJ1-1,TRBV5-1,-,TGCGCCACCCAGCTTGGTTTTGGGAACACTGAAGCTTTCTTT,CATQLGFGNTEAFF
TRBD1,TRBJ2-5,TRBV30,-,TGTGCCTGGAGTGTAGCAGGGGGCTGGGAGACCCAGTACTTC,CAWSVAGGWETQYF
TRBD2,TRBJ2-3,TRBV5-8,-,TGTGCCAGCAGCTTGAAAGCGGGGGGCGGTAATACGCAGTATTTT,CASSLKAGGGNTQYF
-,TRBJ2-3,TRBV4-3,-,TGCGCCAGCAGCCAGCAGGGGCGCACAGATACGCAGTATTTT,CASSQQGRTDTQYF
-,TRBJ1-5,TRBV7-2,-,TGTGCCAGCAGCAAGATCGGGGCTCTTGAGGCTCAGCCCCAGCATTTT,CASSKIGALEAQPQHF
-,TRBJ1-4,TRBV13,few,TGTGCCAGCAGCACGGACAGAGCTAATGAAAAACTGTTTTTT,CASSTDRANEKLFF
-,TRBJ1-1,TRBV7-9,-,TGTGCCAGCAGTTCCCCAGCCGGCCGGAACACTGAAGCTTTCTTT,CASSSPAGRNTEAFF
-,TRBJ2-1,TRBV7-9,-,TGTGCCAGCAGCCCCACACTGGGGGCGAGTCATGAGCAGTTCTTC,CASSPTLGASHEQFF
TRBD1,TRBJ2-5,TRBV5-1,-,TGCGCCAGCAGCTACTCCGGGACAGCCCAGTACTTC,CASSYSGTAQYF
-,TRBJ1-6,TRBV28,few,TGTGCCAGCAGTTTATTTAGTTTCAATTCACCCCTCCGCCTAGTCCTCCACTTT,CASSLFSFNSPLRLVLHF
-,TRBJ2-7,TRBV7-9,few,TGTGCCAGCAGCTACGCCGAGACCCGGGACGAGCAGTACTTC,CASSYAETRDEQYF
TRBD2,TRBJ2-1,TRBV7-2,-,TGTGCCAGCAGCCCCAGGACTAGCGGCAATGAGCAGTTCTTC,CASSPRTSGNEQFF
TRBD1,TRBJ1-2,TRBV9,-,TGTGCCAGCAGCACCACAGGGGAAGTTCGTGGCTACACCTTC,CASSTTGEVRGYTF
-,TRBJ2-1,TRBV7-2,-,TGTGCCAGCAGCTCCAAACTGAACGAGCAGTTCTTC,CASSSKLNEQFF
TRBD2,TRBJ2-1,TRBV6-6,few,TGTGCCACTAGCGGGAGGGCCATTAGTGAGCAGTTCTTC,CATSGRAISEQFF
-,TRBJ2-7,TRBV6-1,-,TGTGCCAGCAGTGAAGCACGGACAGCTACCTACGAGCAGTACTTC,CASSEARTATYEQYF
TRBD1,TRBJ2-3,TRBV5-1,-,TGCGCCAGCAGGGGACCCGGGACAGGTACAGATACGCAGTATTTT,CASRGPGTGTDTQYF
-,TRBJ1-1,TRBV7-8,-,TGTGCCAGCAGCCCGAATCGGGGATCTGAAGCTTTCTTT,CASSPNRGSEAFF
-,TRBJ1-1,TRBV29-1,many,TGCAGCGTTGGTTGGGGGAGGAACACTGAAGCTTTCTTT,CSVGWGRNTEAFF
-,TRBJ1-5,TRBV5-6,-,TGTGCCAGCAGCTTGGCCGGGGAGTATAGCAATCAGCCCCAGCATTTT,CASSLAGEYSNQPQHF
TRBD2,TRBJ2-7,TRBV2,-,TGTGCCAGCAGTGATAGCGGGAGCTACGAGCAGTACTTC,CASSDSGSYEQYF
TRBD2,TRBJ2-6,TRBV4-1,-,TGCGCCAGCAGCCGGGAGGCGGGAGCCTCTGGGGCCAACGTCCTGACTTTC,CASSREAGASGANVLTF
-,TRBJ1-5,TRBV23-1,-,TGCGCCAGCAGTCAGAATCAGCCCCAGCATTTT,CASSQNQPQHF
-,TRBJ2-4,TRBV29-1,-,TGCAGCGTTGAAGGGAGGGAGGAAAACATTCAGTACTTC,CSVEGREENIQYF
-,TRBJ2-3,TRBV7-6,-,TGTGCCAGCAGCCCCGAAGACAGGTTGCCCACAGATACGCAGTATTTT,CASSPEDRLPTDTQYF
-,TRBJ2-3,TRBV19,few,TGTGCCAGTAGTATAGGGAGGGGGTACACAGATACGCAGTATTTT,CASSIGRGYTDTQYF
TRBD1,TRBJ2-2,TRBV9,-,TGTGCCAGCAGCGTCGACCCAACAGGGGAGCGGGAGCTGTTTTTT,CASSVDPTGERELFF
-,TRBJ2-3,TRBV4-2,few,TGTGCCAGCAGCCAACTGGGAACCGCTACTAGCACAGATACGCAGTATTTT,CASSQLGTATSTDTQYF
-,TRBJ1-1,TRBV30,-,TGTGCCTGGAGTCCGGACGGACTCTTCCGTGAAGCTTTCTTT,CAWSPDGLFREAFF
-,TRBJ2-1,TRBV7-2,few,TGTGCCAGCAGCCGCGAGGTTTACAATGAGCAGTTCTTC,CASSREVYNEQFF
-,TRBJ2-7,TRBV18,-,TGTGCCAGCTCACCACCGGGGGACGGATCCTACGAGCAGTACTTC,CASSPPGDGSYEQYF
-,TRBJ1-2,TRBV4-3,few,TGCGCCAGCAGCCAAGATGTTTTATTGAGGTCACTCAACTATGGCTACACCTTC,CASSQDVLLRSLNYGYTF
-,TRBJ1-1,TRBV4-3,few,TGCGCCAGCAGTCGCGGGACAAAGAACACTGAAGCTTTCTTT,CASSRGTKNTEAFF
TRBD1,TRBJ1-4,TRBV4-3,-,TGCGCCAGCAGCCTACTAACCGGGACAGTGATTCCTGAAAAACTGTTTTTT,CASSLLTGTVIPEKLFF
-,TRBJ1-1,TRBV7-6,-,TGTGCCAGCAGCTTAGCGCAGGGGAGCGCTGAAGCTTTCTTT,CASSLAQGSAEAFF
-,TRBJ2-5,TRBV14,few,TGTGCCAGCAGCCAACTCACAGAGCTCCTCCAAGAGACCCAGTACTTC,CASSQLTELLQETQYF